This T cell receptor beta chain is from a study of blood T cell repertoires in COVID-19. About the study: Nucleic acid was either cDNA or gDNA, and it came from T cells, B-cell-depleted T cells, or PBMCs.

While infection was still active, Seattle patients were enrolled and then followed longitudinally. Some clones are missing from TCRdb's copy, which holds only in-frame ones; the method was immunoSEQ multiplex PCR. The sample holds tens of thousands of clones, around four fifths seen once. Germline V gene sequence: CDR1 ENHRY, CDR2 SYGVKD. This CDR3 is 18 amino acids long. V lost 3 bases, J lost 3 bases, and 10 bases stayed unmatched. This chain connects TRBV10-3 to TRBJ1-4; 10 nucleotides match TRBD1. This receptor was obtained from an older woman with COVID-19, enrolled during active disease. Source material: peripheral blood. Here the CDR3 reads CAISDRGGQGVANEKLFF. The CDR3 DNA is TGTGCCATCAGTGACCGTGGTGGACAGGGGGTGGCTAATGAAAAACTGTTTTTT.